Following are 6 T cell receptor beta chains from one sample sequenced in a study of neurological immune-mediated disorders. Via MiXCR, TCRdb re-called the 5' RACE reads, giving one row per CDR3 protein. The top ten clones hold 6.5% to 9% of a sample with 65,000 to 95,000 distinct CDR3 sequences, 4.5% to 7.5% of them seen once. Indicated time point: longitudinal time-point 2. Sequenced: PBMCs. The receptors stem from a woman aged 60-75 years with multiple sclerosis.

At least ten counts were recorded for this clonotype. The chain recombines TRBV20-1 with TRBJ1-2; D is unresolved. The V end lost 0 bases, the J end lost 6 bases, and 14 bases lay between the germline ends. This CDR3 has 14 residues. Germline V gene sequence: CDR1 DFQATT, CDR2 SNEGSKA (reference sequence). This chain's CDR3 is CSARDTPSNHGYTF. As DNA, the CDR3 is TGCAGTGCTAGAGATACACCCTCCAACCATGGCTACACCTTC.

This clonotype was observed many times. The chain links TRBV10-3 to TRBJ2-2; possible D gene TRBD1, 5 bases. CDR1 ENHRY and CDR2 SYGVKD come from the germline V gene. Trimming removed 4 bases from V and 5 bases from J, with 20 bases in between. CDR3 length: 17 residues. The CDR3 DNA is TGTGCCATCAGTGCTCGGTTTATCACAGGCTCGACCGGGGAGCTGTTTTTT. The encoded protein is CAISARFITGSTGELFF.

This clonotype was counted at least ten times. J is TRBJ1-1 and V is TRBV5-8; no firm D call. The CDR3 sequence is 14 residues long. Germline V CDR1 and CDR2: SGHTS, YDEGEE. The V end lost 0 bases, the J end lost 4 bases, and 10 bases lay between the germline ends. CDR3 sequence reads: CASSLAWWGTEAFF. The CDR3 DNA reads TGTGCCAGCAGCTTGGCTTGGTGGGGCACTGAAGCTTTCTTT.

This chain joins TRBV19 and TRBJ1-1; tentatively, D is TRBD1 (5 bases). This CDR3 contains 17 residues. V was pared by 3 bases and J by 1 base, with 18 bases between. Germline values: CDR1 LNHDA, CDR2 SQIVND (reference sequence). CDR3 sequence: CASSMWQGFVENTEAFF. In nucleotides, the CDR3 is TGTGCCAGTAGTATGTGGCAGGGCTTTGTAGAGAACACTGAAGCTTTCTTT.

This clonotype was found many times. V and J are TRBV10-3 and TRBJ1-1; D not resolved. From germline, CDR1 is ENHRY and CDR2 SYGVKD. This CDR3 has 14 amino acids. Trimming stripped 3 bases from V and 4 bases from J, with 12 bases between. Written as DNA, the CDR3 is TGTGCCATCAGTGACTCATGGGGTGGCACTGAAGCTTTCTTT. Translation: CAISDSWGGTEAFF.

This clonotype has ten or more counts. This chain links TRBV5-6 with TRBJ1-1; tentatively, D is TRBD1 (6 bases). The CDR3 has 15 amino acids. V gave up 1 base and J gave up 0 bases, with 10 bases separating them. Germline loops: CDR1 SGHDT, CDR2 YYEEEE. CDR3 loop: CASSLSGHLNTEAFF. CDR3 bases: TGTGCCAGCAGCTTGTCGGGACACCTGAACACTGAAGCTTTCTTT.